This passage covers 32 T cell receptor beta chains from one sample sequenced in a study of shared clonotypes between healthy human individuals. The repertoire was sequenced with immunoSEQ multiplex PCR; TCRdb's copy has only in-frame clones and lacks some. The sample consists of 500,000 to 650,000 clones, 70% to 80% of them appearing once. Sequencing input: PBMCs. These receptors were obtained from a woman in her 40s in good health. Some clones in this sample may be carry-over from other donors' samples.

The CDR3 region has the DNA TGTGCCAGCAGCCAAGTGACAGGGGGCTTAGTTTCCGGGGCCAACGTCCTGACTTTC. It translates to CASSQVTGGLVSGANVLTF. The chain is built from TRBV7-9 and TRBJ2-6; TRBD1 matches 10 bases. The germline CDR1 and CDR2 sequences are SEHNR and FQNEAQ (reference sequence). The CDR3 is made up of 19 amino acids. V trimming: 5 bases; J trimming: 4 bases; junction bases outside the gene matches: 14.

This chain connects TRBV28 to TRBJ1-1, with D unresolved. The V end lost 8 bases, the J end lost 5 bases, and 18 bases lay between the germline ends. The CDR3 contains 14 residues. CDR1 is MDHEN and CDR2 is SYDVKM in the germline V gene. For the CDR3, the DNA is TGTGCCAGCCTTGCCACGAGTGCGGGGACTGAAGCTTTCTTT. Protein sequence: CASLATSAGTEAFF.

The sample holds one count of this clone. J is TRBJ1-4 and V is TRBV27, with TRBD1 identical over 10 bases. V gave up 8 bases and J gave up 3 bases; unmatched junction bases: 9. The CDR3 runs 16 residues. Germline lookup yields CDR1 MNHEY and CDR2 SMNVEV (reference sequence). For the CDR3, the DNA is TGTGCCAGCCCCGGACAGGGGGACCCCTCTAATGAAAAACTGTTTTTT. Amino acid sequence: CASPGQGDPSNEKLFF.

The chain employs TRBV2 and TRBJ2-4, with D unclear. This CDR3 is 13 amino acids long. From germline, CDR1 is SNHLY and CDR2 FYNNEI. V was shortened by 5 bases and J by 2 bases, with 7 bases between the two germline ends. CDR3 bases: TGTGCCAGCAGTCCCGACTCCAAAAACATTCAGTACTTC. This codes for CASSPDSKNIQYF.

The rearrangement joins TRBV5-4 to TRBJ2-1, with a weak D call TRBD1 (6 bases). The CDR3 has 16 residues. V lost 4 bases to trimming and J lost 0 bases, with 14 bases between them. Germline CDR1 reads SGHNT; CDR2 reads YYREEE (reference sequence). The CDR3: CASSVGGQSSYNEQFF. In DNA, the CDR3 is TGTGCCAGCAGCGTTGGAGGACAGAGCTCCTACAATGAGCAGTTCTTC.

DNA for the CDR3: TGTGCCAGCAGCTTGGGCCCCACCGCGGGGTACGAGCAGTACTTC. Translation: CASSLGPTAGYEQYF. The chain employs TRBV5-6 and TRBJ2-7, with a tentative D call TRBD2 (6 bases). The length of the CDR3 is 15 residues. CDR1 is SGHDT, CDR2 YYEEEE, per germline. The germline V and J ends were trimmed by 0 bases and 4 bases, with 14 bases remaining between them.

This clone was seen just once. V gene TRBV30 combines with J gene TRBJ2-3, with 8 bases that match TRBD2. Germline trimming cut 4 bases from V and 4 bases from J; bases unmatched to any gene: 4. Germline V gives CDR1 GTSNPN, CDR2 SVGIG (reference sequence). The CDR3 runs to 13 residues. The CDR3 DNA follows: TGTGCCTGGAAGCGGGAGAAGGCAGATACGCAGTATTTT. Its protein product is CAWKREKADTQYF.

The V call is TRBV2, the J call TRBJ2-7, with D possibly being TRBD2 (5 bases). Germline V gene data show CDR1 as SNHLY and CDR2 as FYNNEI. This CDR3 spans 15 amino acids. V was pared by 7 bases and J by 3 bases, with 19 bases between. The DNA of the CDR3 is TGTGCCAGCACCCCAACCCGGGGAACGGACTACGAGCAGTACTTC. The encoded protein is CASTPTRGTDYEQYF.

This clone was observed a single time. The J gene is TRBJ2-3, the V gene TRBV27; D might be TRBD2 (5 bases). The ends were cut back, 1 base at V and 5 bases at J, with 13 bases in the middle. The CDR3 totals 15 residues. Germline V gives CDR1 MNHEY, CDR2 SMNVEV (reference sequence). Written as DNA, the CDR3 is TGTGCCAGCAGTTTATTTGCCGGGAACGGAGATACGCAGTATTTT. Residues: CASSLFAGNGDTQYF.

The chain couples TRBV11-3 to TRBJ1-1; 7 bases map to TRBD1. Germline loops: CDR1 SGHNT, CDR2 YENEEA. The trim removed 5 bases at V and 0 bases at J, leaving 6 bases unmatched. This CDR3 spans 15 amino acids. Written as DNA, the CDR3 is TGTGCCAGCAGCCCCGCCGGGACAGTGAACACTGAAGCTTTCTTT. It specifies CASSPAGTVNTEAFF.

The V call is TRBV5-1, the J call TRBJ2-3, with 7 bases fitting TRBD2. Germline V CDR1 and CDR2: SGHRS, YFSETQ. The CDR3 contains 14 residues. V dropped 9 bases and J dropped 0; count of bases not matched to a gene: 7. The CDR3: CATQLAKSTDTQYF. The CDR3, as DNA: TGCGCCACCCAACTAGCGAAAAGCACAGATACGCAGTATTTT.

The chain recombines TRBV5-1 with TRBJ2-2, with TRBD2 identical over 16 bases. CDR1 is SGHRS, CDR2 YFSETQ, per germline. The CDR3 sequence is 17 residues long. J lost 4 bases, V lost 3 bases, and 3 bases had no gene match. CDR3 sequence reads: CASSSGLAGGVTGELFF. Written as DNA, the CDR3 is TGCGCCAGCAGCTCGGGACTAGCGGGAGGGGTCACCGGGGAGCTGTTTTTT.

This clone occurred once. The V call is TRBV19, the J call TRBJ2-5; 14 bases align to TRBD2. With 5 bases clipped from V and 6 bases from J, the junction kept 8 bases outside the gene matches. CDR1 is LNHDA and CDR2 is SQIVND in the germline V gene (reference sequence). The CDR3 is made up of 16 amino acids. CDR3 sequence reads: CASSPPGTSGRKTQYF. In DNA, the CDR3 is TGTGCCAGTAGTCCGCCAGGGACTAGCGGGAGAAAGACCCAGTACTTC.

This sequence joins TRBV7-6 and TRBJ2-1; TRBD2 aligns across 11 bases. Germline lookup yields CDR1 SGHVS and CDR2 FNYEAQ. This CDR3 has 15 amino acids. After removal of 5 bases from V and 6 bases from J, the junction contained 6 bases not matched to a gene. CDR3: CASSRLAGPFNEQFF. The DNA for the CDR3 is TGTGCCAGCAGCCGACTAGCGGGACCCTTCAATGAGCAGTTCTTC.

V usage is TRBV2 and J usage is TRBJ1-2, with D tentatively TRBD1 (6 bases). This CDR3 is 14 amino acids long. Germline lookup yields CDR1 SNHLY and CDR2 FYNNEI. V lost 7 bases to trimming and J lost 7 bases, with 19 bases between them. The CDR3 DNA reads TGTGCCAGCAACCTTTGGGGGGCGCAGGGTGGCTACACCTTC. It yields the protein CASNLWGAQGGYTF.

In its sample, this clone was seen a few times. The rearrangement links TRBV6-5 to TRBJ2-7, with D possibly matching TRBD1 (7 bases). Germline V gene data show CDR1 as MNHEY and CDR2 as SVGAGI. The CDR3 is 14 amino acids. V lost 6 bases and J lost 4, with 16 bases in between. CDR3 DNA sequence: TGTGCCAGCAGCAAACAGGGGACTGGGTACGAGCAGTACTTC. Its translation: CASSKQGTGYEQYF.

The chain has TRBV30 and TRBJ2-7; the D gene is possibly TRBD1 (6 bases). CDR1 GTSNPN and CDR2 SVGIG come from the germline V gene (reference sequence). This CDR3 contains 13 residues. V lost 2 bases and J 6 bases, leaving 14 bases between the germline ends. The chain's CDR3 is CAWSPPGGGEQYF. CDR3 DNA: TGTGCCTGGAGTCCGCCTGGGGGCGGCGAGCAGTACTTC.

The V gene is TRBV6-1, the J gene TRBJ2-5; 11 nucleotides agree with TRBD2. The DNA end is a closer match to TRBJ2-7, so the J assignment may be wrong. CDR1 is MNHNS, CDR2 SASEGT, per germline. The CDR3 totals 15 residues. CDR3 nucleotides: TGTGCCAGCACTGGCCTGGGGGGACTAGCGGCCGAGCAGTACTTC. It is translated as CASTGLGGLAAEQYF.

This chain links TRBV11-2 with TRBJ1-4; weak D call: TRBD1 (5 bases). This CDR3 is built from 15 residues. V gave up 4 bases and J gave up 0 bases, with 9 bases separating them. Germline values: CDR1 SGHAT, CDR2 FQNNGV. CDR3 residues: CASSYDRATNEKLFF. Written as DNA, the CDR3 is TGTGCCAGCAGCTATGACAGAGCAACTAATGAAAAACTGTTTTTT.

The rearrangement joins TRBV18 to TRBJ2-1; possible D gene TRBD2, 5 bases. Germline CDR1 reads KGHSH; CDR2 reads LQKENI. There are 15 residues in the CDR3. The V and J ends lost 0 bases and 7 bases respectively, with 13 bases between them. CDR3 sequence reads: CASSPPEELFNEQFF. CDR3 DNA: TGTGCCAGCTCACCACCGGAGGAGCTGTTTAATGAGCAGTTCTTC.

The chain joins TRBV19 to TRBJ2-7; TRBD1 agrees at 7 bases. The CDR3 extends over 15 amino acids. Germline V CDR1 and CDR2: LNHDA, SQIVND (reference sequence). V shed 4 bases and J 2 bases; nucleotides not matched to a gene: 8. For the CDR3, the DNA is TGTGCCAGTAGTACCACCCGGGACAGAGCCTACGAGCAGTACTTC. As protein: CASSTTRDRAYEQYF.

In this sample, this clone turned up many times. This sequence joins TRBV28 and TRBJ1-5, with TRBD1 as a possible D gene (5 bases). V was pared by 8 bases and J by 4 bases, with 21 bases between. Germline V lookup: CDR1 MDHEN, CDR2 SYDVKM. This CDR3 contains 16 residues. The CDR3: CASGRGELGRNQPQHF. CDR3 sequence (DNA): TGTGCCAGCGGGCGGGGAGAGCTGGGGCGAAATCAGCCCCAGCATTTT. Combining the CDR3 with reference TRBV28 and TRBJ1-5 gives the whole variable domain DVKVTQSSRYLVKRTGEKVFLECVQDMDHENMFWYRQDPGLGLRLIYFSYDVKMKEKGDIPEGYSVSREKKERFSLILESASTNQTSMYLCASGRGELGRNQPQHFGDGTRLSIL.

The rearrangement links TRBV5-8 to TRBJ1-4; D is unclear. This CDR3 contains 16 residues. Between the trimmed V and J ends, which lost 2 bases and 0 bases, there was a span of 11 bases. Germline V gene data show CDR1 as SGHTS and CDR2 as YDEGEE. Here the CDR3 reads CASSFRTPATNEKLFF. Here the CDR3 DNA reads TGTGCCAGCAGCTTTAGGACCCCTGCAACTAATGAAAAACTGTTTTTT. Variable domain in full (rest from reference TRBV5-8 and TRBJ1-4): EAGVTQSPTHLIKTRGQQATLRCSPISGHTSVYWYQQALGLGLQFLLWYDEGEERNRGNFPPRFSGRQFPNYSSELNVNALELEDSALYLCASSFRTPATNEKLFFGSGTQLSVL.

The chain uses TRBV28 and TRBJ2-7; no clear D. The CDR3 is 16 residues long. Per the germline V gene, CDR1 is MDHEN and CDR2 is SYDVKM. V lost 5 bases and J 3 bases, leaving 20 bases between the germline ends. CDR3 sequence: CASSPASGGPFYEQYF. The CDR3 coding sequence is TGTGCCAGCAGTCCCGCGTCCGGTGGCCCCTTCTACGAGCAGTACTTC.

J is TRBJ2-7 and V is TRBV7-3, with 7 nucleotides matching TRBD2. Germline-derived CDR1 and CDR2 are SGHTA and FQGTGA. The CDR3 covers 13 residues. V lost 5 bases to trimming and J lost 10 bases; unmatched junction nucleotides: 11. The CDR3 protein is CASSRDYLQPQYF. The CDR3 DNA reads TGTGCCAGCAGCCGGGACTACCTCCAGCCCCAGTACTTC.

This clone was picked up one time. The chain joins TRBV5-4 to TRBJ1-2; TRBD1 is a possible D gene (5 bases). CDR1 is SGHNT and CDR2 is YYREEE in the germline V gene (reference sequence). Trimming cost V 4 bases and J 8 bases, with 12 bases left between them. The CDR3 consists of 12 residues. The CDR3 DNA reads TGTGCCAGCAGCGACGTAGGGGTGGGCTACACCTTC. Amino acids: CASSDVGVGYTF.

The gene calls are TRBV19 and TRBJ1-4; TRBD1 matches 9 bases. Germline lookup yields CDR1 LNHDA and CDR2 SQIVND (reference sequence). The CDR3 runs to 13 residues. Unmatched junction bases numbered 4, after V lost 8 bases and J lost 6 bases. In DNA, the CDR3 is TGTGCCAGTTCGGGACAGGGCGATGAAAAACTGTTTTTT. This sequence encodes CASSGQGDEKLFF.

The chain has TRBV5-1 and TRBJ1-1; D is possibly TRBD1 (6 bases). V lost 9 bases and J lost 2, with 17 bases in between. Germline CDR1 reads SGHRS; CDR2 reads YFSETQ. This CDR3 spans 14 amino acids. CDR3 nucleotide sequence: TGCGCCACCCGGGGGCTGGGGGGAAACACTGAAGCTTTCTTT. Its translation is CATRGLGGNTEAFF. The full variable domain, completed using reference TRBV5-1 and TRBJ1-1, is KAGVTQTPRYLIKTRGQQVTLSCSPISGHRSVSWYQQTPGQGLQFLFEYFSETQRNKGNFPGRFSGRQFSNSRSEMNVSTLELGDSALYLCATRGLGGNTEAFFGQGTRLTVV.

The rearrangement uses TRBV27 and TRBJ2-3, with D tentatively TRBD1 (5 bases). The CDR3 is made up of 17 amino acids. Germline-derived CDR1 and CDR2 are MNHEY and SMNVEV (reference sequence). Deletions cut 5 bases from V and 5 bases from J, with 23 bases between. This CDR3 reads CASSQFRAAGPGDTQYF. The CDR3 DNA is TGTGCCAGCAGTCAGTTCAGGGCGGCAGGGCCCGGAGATACGCAGTATTTT.

For this clone: This may come from a read error, since a much larger clone is one base off. V and J are TRBV4-1 and TRBJ2-4, with no clear D. CDR3 length: 17 residues. The V gene's germline CDR1 is MGHRA and CDR2 YSYEKL. DNA of the CDR3: TGCTCCAGCAGCCAAGATCGGGCGACACGGGCCAAAAACATTCAGTACTTC. Amino acid sequence: CSSSQDRATRAKNIQYF.

This rearrangement joins TRBV29-1 to TRBJ2-5; TRBD2 matches 13 bases. The J call may be in error: the DNA end matches TRBJ2-7 better. CDR3 size: 14 residues. Germline V gives CDR1 SQVTM, CDR2 ANQGSEA. The CDR3 spells CSVAGLAGAYEQYF. CDR3 nucleotide sequence: TGCAGCGTGGCCGGACTAGCGGGGGCCTACGAGCAGTACTTC.

This clone was seen a few times. This chain joins TRBV7-2 and TRBJ2-7, with TRBD2 matching over 10 bases. The CDR3 is 15 residues long. Trimming at V came to 5 bases and at J to 2 bases, leaving 6 bases not matched to a gene. Germline V gives CDR1 SGHTA, CDR2 FQGNSA. The CDR3 nucleotides read TGTGCCAGCAGCAGGACTAGCGGACCCACCTACGAGCAGTACTTC. Amino acid sequence: CASSRTSGPTYEQYF. Looking up the rest from reference TRBV7-2 and TRBJ2-7 gives the full variable domain: GAGVSQSPSNKVTEKGKDVELRCDPISGHTALYWYRQSLGQGLEFLIYFQGNSAPDKSGLPSDRFSAERTGGSVSTLTIQRTQQEDSAVYLCASSRTSGPTYEQYFGPGTRLTVT.